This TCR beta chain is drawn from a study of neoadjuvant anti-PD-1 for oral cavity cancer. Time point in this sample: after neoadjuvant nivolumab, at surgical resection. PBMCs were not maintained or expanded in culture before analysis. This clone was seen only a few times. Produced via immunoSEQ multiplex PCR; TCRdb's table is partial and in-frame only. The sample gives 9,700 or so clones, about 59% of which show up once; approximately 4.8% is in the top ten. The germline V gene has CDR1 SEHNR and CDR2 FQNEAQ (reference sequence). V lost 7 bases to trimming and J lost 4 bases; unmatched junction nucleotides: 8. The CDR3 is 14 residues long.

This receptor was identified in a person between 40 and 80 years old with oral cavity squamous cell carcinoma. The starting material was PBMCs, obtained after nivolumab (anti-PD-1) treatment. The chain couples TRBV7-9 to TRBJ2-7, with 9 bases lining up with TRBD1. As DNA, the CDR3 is TGTGCCAGCACCACACGGGACAGGGTTTACGAGCAGTACTTC. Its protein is CASTTRDRVYEQYF. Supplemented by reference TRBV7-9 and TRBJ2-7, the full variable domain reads DTGVSQNPRHKITKRGQNVTFRCDPISEHNRLYWYRQTLGQGPEFLTYFQNEAQLEKSRLLSDRFSAERPKGSFSTLEIQRTEQGDSAMYLCASTTRDRVYEQYFGPGTRLTVT.